A single sample gave rise to the 7 T cell receptor beta chains below, sequenced in a study of response to subunit inactivated influenza vaccine. TCRdb fed the RT-PCR reads into MiXCR, producing one record per CDR3 protein. This sample has about 540,000 distinct CDR3 sequences; under 30% occur once, and the top ten carry approximately 3%. The data were also submitted as part of a second study, on T cells expressing NK-cell markers. This second report adds: cDNA encoding TCR beta was synthesized via 5'RACE template switching incorporating UMIs.

The specimen was CD4+ T cells sorted from PBMCs, collected 11 to 12 days after vaccination. Receptors originate from a man over 45 who received an inactivated influenza vaccine.

This clonotype was recorded a few times. The V call is TRBV20-1, the J call TRBJ2-2; 13 bases fit TRBD2. The CDR3 consists of 15 residues. Unmatched junction bases numbered 2, after V lost 1 base and J lost 6 bases. The germline gives CDR1 DFQATT, CDR2 SNEGSKA (reference sequence). The CDR3 nucleotides read TGCAGTGCTAGAGGGACTAGCGGGAGCGCCGGGGAGCTGTTTTTT. It encodes CSARGTSGSAGELFF.

This clonotype was seen a handful of times. The chain couples TRBV3-1 to TRBJ1-3; D gene unclear. The V gene's germline CDR1 is LGHDT and CDR2 YNNKEL (reference sequence). V lost 4 bases, J lost 0 bases, and 10 bases lay in between. The CDR3 covers 15 residues. CDR3 bases: TGTGCCAGCAGCCCCTTACGACACTCTGGAAACACCATATATTTT. It codes for CASSPLRHSGNTIYF.

This rearrangement joins TRBV19 to TRBJ2-2; D is perhaps TRBD1 (5 bases). This CDR3 has 12 residues. From germline, CDR1 is LNHDA and CDR2 SQIVND (reference sequence). Trimming took 11 bases from V and 11 from J, leaving 18 bases between them. The CDR3 protein is CASCRQKQELFF. The DNA for the CDR3 is TGTGCCTCCTGCAGACAGAAGCAAGAGCTGTTTTTT.

This rearrangement joins TRBV6-2 or TRBV6-3 to TRBJ2-5; 9 bases fit TRBD1. The trim removed 5 bases at V and 7 bases at J, leaving 2 bases unmatched. Germline-derived CDR1 and CDR2 are MNHEY and SVGEGT. The CDR3 contains 12 residues. The CDR3 sequence: CASSRQGGTQYF. CDR3 sequence (DNA): TGTGCCAGCAGTAGACAGGGGGGGACCCAGTACTTC.

The chain couples TRBV5-1 to TRBJ1-1; D unclear. Germline V lookup: CDR1 SGHRS, CDR2 YFSETQ. The V gene lost 1 base and the J gene lost 4 bases, with 8 bases spanning the gap. This CDR3 region has 13 residues. The CDR3 coding sequence is TGCGCCAGCAGCTTGCCGGATGTCACTGAAGCTTTCTTT. Translation gives CASSLPDVTEAFF.

This chain uses TRBV5-1 with TRBJ2-5; 12 bases map to TRBD1. V shed 4 bases, J shed 5 bases, and the junction held 6 bases outside the gene matches. This CDR3 spans 15 amino acids. The V gene's germline CDR1 is SGHRS and CDR2 YFSETQ. CDR3 sequence reads: CASSVGTGGRETQYF. The CDR3 DNA reads TGCGCCAGCAGCGTGGGGACAGGGGGCAGGGAGACCCAGTACTTC.

This clonotype was picked up a small number of times. The chain recombines TRBV2 with TRBJ2-7, with D possibly TRBD1 on 6 matching bases. Per germline, CDR1 SNHLY and CDR2 FYNNEI. CDR3 length: 15 amino acids. V was pared by 4 bases and J by 4 bases, with 17 bases between. CDR3 in DNA: TGTGCCAGCAGTGCCGGGACACCTAGGCGGTACGAGCAGTACTTC. This translates into CASSAGTPRRYEQYF. Combining the CDR3 with reference TRBV2 and TRBJ2-7 gives the whole variable domain EPEVTQTPSHQVTQMGQEVILRCVPISNHLYFYWYRQILGQKVEFLVSFYNNEISEKSEIFDDQFSVERPDGSNFTLKIRSTKLEDSAMYFCASSAGTPRRYEQYFGPGTRLTVT.